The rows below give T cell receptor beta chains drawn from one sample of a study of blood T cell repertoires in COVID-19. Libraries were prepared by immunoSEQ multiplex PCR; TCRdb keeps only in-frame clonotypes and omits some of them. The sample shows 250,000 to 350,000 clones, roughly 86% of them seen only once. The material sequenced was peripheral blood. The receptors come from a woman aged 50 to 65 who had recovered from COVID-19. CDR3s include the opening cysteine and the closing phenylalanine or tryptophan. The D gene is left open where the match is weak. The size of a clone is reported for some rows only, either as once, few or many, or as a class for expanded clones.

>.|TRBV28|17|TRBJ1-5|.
TGTGCCAGCAGTTCCAGCCCCGGAGGGGAGAGCAATCAGCCCCAGCATTTT
CASSSSPGGESNQPQHF
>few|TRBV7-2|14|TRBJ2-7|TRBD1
TGTGCCAGCAGCTTAGGGGGACAGGGGCACGAGCAGTACTTC
CASSLGGQGHEQYF
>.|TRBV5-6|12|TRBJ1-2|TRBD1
TGTGCCAGCAGCTTGACAGGGGGAGGCTACACCTTC
CASSLTGGGYTF
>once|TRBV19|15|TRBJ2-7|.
TGTGCCAGTAGTAATGGGGTGGAGGGATCCTACGAGCAGTACTTC
CASSNGVEGSYEQYF
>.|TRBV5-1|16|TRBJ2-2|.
TGCGCCAGCAGCGGCGGTATGAGGATATACACCGGGGAGCTGTTTTTT
CASSGGMRIYTGELFF
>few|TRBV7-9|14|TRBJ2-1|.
TGTGCCAGCAGCTTAGGGGCAGCCTACAATGAGCAGTTCTTC
CASSLGAAYNEQFF
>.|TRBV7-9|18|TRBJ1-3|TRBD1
TGTGCCAGCAGCGCAGACGGGACAGGGGATCGTCGTGGGGGCACCATATATTTT
CASSADGTGDRRGGTIYF
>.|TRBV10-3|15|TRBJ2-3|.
TGTGCCATCAGTGAGGGGGGGGCCCGTGGAGATACGCAGTATTTT
CAISEGGARGDTQYF
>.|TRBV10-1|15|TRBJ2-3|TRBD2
TGCGCCAGCAGTGACTTGACTAGCGGGGAGGATACGCAGTATTTT
CASSDLTSGEDTQYF
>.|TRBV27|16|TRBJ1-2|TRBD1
TGTGCCAGCAGTTTAAAAGGGGACAGCTCCAACTATGGCTACACCTTC
CASSLKGDSSNYGYTF
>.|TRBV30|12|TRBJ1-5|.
TGTGCCTGGAGTGTAAGAGGTCAGCCCCAGCATTTT
CAWSVRGQPQHF
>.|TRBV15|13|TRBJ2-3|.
TGTGCCACCAGCCCCGCCCCGGGGGATACGCAGTATTTT
CATSPAPGDTQYF
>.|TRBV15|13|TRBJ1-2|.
TGTGCCACCGGGTTGGACAAGTACTATGGCTACACCTTC
CATGLDKYYGYTF
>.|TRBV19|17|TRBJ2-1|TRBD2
TGTGCCAGTAAACCCCGCTTTAGGAGCGGGAGATACAATGAGCAGTTCTTC
CASKPRFRSGRYNEQFF
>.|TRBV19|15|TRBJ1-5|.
TGTGCCAGTAGTATCGGGAGGGTGAGCAATCAGCCCCAGCATTTT
CASSIGRVSNQPQHF
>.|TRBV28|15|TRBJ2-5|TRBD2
TGTGCCAGCAGTTCTCGGACTAGCGGGGTAGAGACCCAGTACTTC
CASSSRTSGVETQYF
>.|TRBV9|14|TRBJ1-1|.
TGTGCCAGCAGCGTTCGAACAGAGAACACTGAAGCTTTCTTT
CASSVRTENTEAFF
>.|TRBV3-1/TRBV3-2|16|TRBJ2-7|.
TGTGCCAGCAGCCAATTGGATCTTCCAGGGGCCAACGAGCAGTACTTC
CASSQLDLPGANEQYF
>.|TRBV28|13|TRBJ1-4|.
TGTGCCAGCTTACAGCTAAGACCTGAAAAACTGTTTTTT
CASLQLRPEKLFF
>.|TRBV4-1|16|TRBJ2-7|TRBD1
TGCGCCAGCAGTCCTTCGGGGACAGGGGCCGGTTACGAGCAGTACTTC
CASSPSGTGAGYEQYF
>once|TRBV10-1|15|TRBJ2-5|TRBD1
TGCGCCAGCAGCCTAGGACAGGGGGGAGCAGAGACCCAGTACTTC
CASSLGQGGAETQYF
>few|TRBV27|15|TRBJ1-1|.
TGTGCCAGCAGTTTATACGGGATCATGAACACTGAAGCTTTCTTT
CASSLYGIMNTEAFF
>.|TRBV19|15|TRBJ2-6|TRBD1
TGTGCCAGTCTCCCAGGGGGCGCTGGGGCCAACGTCCTGACTTTC
CASLPGGAGANVLTF
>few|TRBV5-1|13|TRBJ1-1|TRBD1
TGCGCCAGCAGCTTAGAGGGGGCAGGTGAAGCTTTCTTT
CASSLEGAGEAFF
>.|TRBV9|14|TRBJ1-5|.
TGTGCCAGCAGCGTTGGACAGAATAATCAGCCCCAGCATTTT
CASSVGQNNQPQHF
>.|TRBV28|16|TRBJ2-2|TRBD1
TGTGCCAGCAGCGATCACAGGGGCCCTAACACCGGGGAGCTGTTTTTT
CASSDHRGPNTGELFF
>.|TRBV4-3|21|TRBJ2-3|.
TGCGCCAGCAGCCAAGAGAGCACCCCGATGAATCCTAGTGGGAGAACAGATACGCAGTATTTT
CASSQESTPMNPSGRTDTQYF
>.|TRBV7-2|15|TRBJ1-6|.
TGTGCCAGCAGCGCGGATTTCGCCCCCGATTCACCCCTCCACTTT
CASSADFAPDSPLHF
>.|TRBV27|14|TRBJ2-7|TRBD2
TGTGCCACCAGTCCGGGGGGGACCCATTACGAGCAGTACTTC
CATSPGGTHYEQYF
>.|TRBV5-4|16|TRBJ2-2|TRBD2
TGTGCCAGCAGCTTGGTTCTGCGGGGGGGCACCGGGGAGCTGTTTTTT
CASSLVLRGGTGELFF
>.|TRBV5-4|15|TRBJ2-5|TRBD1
TGTGCCAGCAGTTCCGGGACAGGTCACCAAGAGACCCAGTACTTC
CASSSGTGHQETQYF
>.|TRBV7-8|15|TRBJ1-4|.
TGTGCCAGCAGCCGATCTGGAGGGTTAGGTGAAAAACTGTTTTTT
CASSRSGGLGEKLFF
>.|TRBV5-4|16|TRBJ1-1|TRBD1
TGTGCCAGCAGCTCCGGGACAGGGCGCATGAACACTGAAGCTTTCTTT
CASSSGTGRMNTEAFF
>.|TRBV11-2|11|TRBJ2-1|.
TGTGCCAGCAAACGGTACAATGAGCAGTTCTTC
CASKRYNEQFF
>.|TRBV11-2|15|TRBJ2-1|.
TGTGCCAGCAGCCCGGGGGTAGCTTCCTACAATGAGCAGTTCTTC
CASSPGVASYNEQFF
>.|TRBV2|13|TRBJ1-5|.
TGTGCCAGCACCCGGGGGGGCAATCAGCCCCAGCATTTT
CASTRGGNQPQHF
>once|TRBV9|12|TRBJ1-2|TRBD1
TGTGCCAGCAGCGGAGACAGGGCTGGCTACACCTTC
CASSGDRAGYTF